These T cell receptor beta chains were read from a single sample in a study of T-cell reconstitution after alpha-beta-depleted transplantation in children. Via MiXCR, TCRdb re-called the PCR reads, giving one row per CDR3 protein. This sample has 85,000 to 120,000 distinct CDR3 sequences, with approximately 8% found just once. This specimen was PBMCs, taken before TCRalphabeta/CD19-depleted stem cell transplant. These TCRs come from a boy aged 2 to 10 with acute lymphoblastic leukemia, due to receive a stem cell transplant. The CDR3 runs from the conserved cysteine through the conserved F or W. The D gene is left open where the match is weak. Clone size is shown for a subset of rows, as once, few, many or a class of expanded clone.

>-|TRBV7-2|many|TRBJ2-1
CASSLRGTGSYNEQFF
TGTGCCAGCAGCCTCCGGGGGACGGGGTCCTACAATGAGCAGTTCTTC
>-|TRBV6-5|many|TRBJ1-2
CASSYSSAFGYGYTF
TGTGCCAGCAGTTACTCGAGTGCCTTTGGCTATGGCTACACCTTC
>TRBD2|TRBV24-1|many|TRBJ2-1
CATSDPGTSASEQFF
TGTGCCACCAGTGACCCTGGGACTAGTGCGAGTGAGCAGTTCTTC
>TRBD1|TRBV5-1|-|TRBJ1-5
CASSPGQGSQPQHF
TGCGCCAGCAGCCCCGGACAGGGAAGTCAGCCCCAGCATTTT
>-|TRBV5-1|many|TRBJ2-3
CASSIGTTDTQYF
TGCGCCAGCTCAATTGGAACCACAGATACGCAGTATTTT
>-|TRBV27|-|TRBJ1-2
CASSFQGGSGYTF
TGTGCCAGCAGTTTCCAGGGTGGCTCTGGCTACACCTTC
>TRBD1|TRBV5-6|few|TRBJ1-6
CASSPGTASNSPLHF
TGTGCCAGCAGCCCCGGGACAGCGAGTAATTCACCCCTCCACTTT
>-|TRBV20-1|many|TRBJ1-5
CSARDGYSNQPQHF
TGCAGTGCCCGGGACGGTTATAGCAATCAGCCCCAGCATTTT
>TRBD1|TRBV6-5|few|TRBJ1-2
CASSYADRGSGYTF
TGTGCCAGCAGTTACGCGGACAGGGGAAGTGGCTACACCTTC
>-|TRBV11-2|many|TRBJ1-2
CASSLGTVYGYTF
TGTGCCAGCAGCTTAGGGACAGTCTATGGCTACACCTTC
>TRBD2|TRBV5-1|-|TRBJ2-1
CASSPLAGGPFNEQFF
TGCGCCAGCAGCCCATTAGCGGGGGGGCCCTTCAATGAGCAGTTCTTC
>-|TRBV5-1|many|TRBJ2-7
CASSLVAPQSSYEQYF
TGCGCCAGCAGCTTGGTGGCGCCCCAGAGCTCCTACGAGCAGTACTTC
>-|TRBV3-1|many|TRBJ2-3
CASSQARGAVDTQYF
TGTGCCAGCAGCCAAGCCCGGGGGGCGGTAGATACGCAGTATTTT
>-|TRBV5-6|few|TRBJ1-6
CASSLGTVPPLHF
TGTGCCAGCAGCTTGGGGACCGTACCACCCCTCCACTTT
>-|TRBV2|many|TRBJ2-7
CASNDLPGLSYEQYF
TGTGCCAGCAATGACCTACCGGGGCTCAGCTACGAGCAGTACTTC
>-|TRBV6-5|-|TRBJ1-5
CASFGQGALHF
-
>-|TRBV2|few|TRBJ1-2
CASSEAGQGNGYTF
TGTGCCAGCAGTGAAGCGGGGCAGGGGAATGGCTACACCTTC
>-|TRBV5-1|-|TRBJ2-7
CASSIGGSYEQYF
TGCGCCAGCAGTATTGGCGGTTCCTACGAGCAGTACTTC
>-|TRBV21-1|-|TRBJ1-5
CASSKTAGTDDSNQPQHF
TGTGCCAGCAGCAAAACCGCCGGGACGGATGATAGCAATCAGCCCCAGCATTTT
>-|TRBV3-1|many|TRBJ1-2
CASSHRGSGYTF
TGTGCCAGCAGCCACAGGGGAAGTGGCTACACCTTC
>TRBD1|TRBV20-1|-|TRBJ1-5
CSARGGTGGGQPQHF
TGCAGTGCTAGAGGAGGGACAGGGGGCGGTCAGCCCCAGCATTTT
>TRBD1|TRBV28|-|TRBJ1-5
CASSLRGRRGPQPQHF
TGTGCCAGCAGTTTAAGGGGACGGAGGGGGCCTCAGCCCCAGCATTTT
>-|TRBV4-1|-|TRBJ1-2
CASSGLMDGTSVYGYTF
TGCGCCAGCAGCGGTTTAATGGACGGCACCTCCGTTTATGGCTACACCTTC
>-|TRBV18|few|TRBJ1-1
CASSTAPQGGGMNTEAFF
TGTGCCAGCTCGACGGCCCCGCAGGGAGGAGGGATGAACACTGAAGCTTTCTTT
>TRBD1|TRBV27|many|TRBJ2-7
CASSFSDRSYEQYF
TGTGCCAGCAGTTTTTCGGACAGGTCCTACGAGCAGTACTTC
>TRBD2|TRBV20-1|many|TRBJ2-1
CSAVTSGGSSYNEQFF
TGCAGTGCTGTGACTAGCGGGGGGAGCTCCTACAATGAGCAGTTCTTC
>TRBD2|TRBV7-3|few|TRBJ2-3
CASSLPTSGTDTQYF
TGTGCCAGCAGCCTCCCGACTAGCGGCACAGATACGCAGTATTTT
>TRBD2|TRBV3-1|few|TRBJ2-5
CASSPLAGGLETQYF
TGTGCCAGCAGCCCTCTAGCGGGGGGGCTGGAGACCCAGTACTTC
>TRBD2|TRBV20-1|few|TRBJ2-3
CSVARSGGPTDTQYF
TGCAGTGTGGCGCGGAGCGGGGGCCCCACAGATACGCAGTATTTT
>-|TRBV2|many|TRBJ2-3
CASSRLVISTDTQYF
TGTGCCAGCAGTCGACTGGTTATTAGCACAGATACGCAGTATTTT
>-|TRBV5-6|few|TRBJ1-2
CASTLVLGGGSQYGYTF
TGTGCCAGCACCCTTGTTCTGGGAGGGGGTAGTCAATATGGCTACACCTTC
>-|TRBV20-1|many|TRBJ2-3
CSARDWPDTQYF
TGCAGTGCTAGAGATTGGCCAGATACGCAGTATTTT
>-|TRBV12-3/TRBV12-4|-|TRBJ1-3
CASSPFPQVRRGTIYF
TGTGCCAGCAGTCCTTTCCCCCAGGTGAGAAGAGGCACCATATATTTT
>TRBD1|TRBV3-1|few|TRBJ2-2
CASSRVGGAPTGELFF
TGTGCCAGCAGTCGCGTAGGGGGCGCCCCCACCGGGGAGCTGTTTTTT
>-|TRBV9|-|TRBJ2-3
CASAQTSTDTQYF
TGTGCCAGCGCCCAGACTAGCACAGATACGCAGTATTTT
>TRBD2|TRBV5-1|many|TRBJ2-1
CASSLGLAGWDEQFF
TGCGCCAGCAGCCTCGGACTAGCGGGGTGGGATGAGCAGTTCTTC
>TRBD1|TRBV5-1|-|TRBJ2-5
CASRGDRAGETQYF
TGCGCCAGCAGGGGGGACAGGGCCGGAGAGACCCAGTACTTC
>TRBD1|TRBV15|many|TRBJ2-1
CATSPVRGPYNEQFF
TGTGCCACCAGTCCAGTCAGGGGGCCCTACAATGAGCAGTTCTTC
>-|TRBV5-1|few|TRBJ2-1
CASSPGTLEDNEQFF
TGCGCCAGCAGCCCGGGAACTTTAGAGGACAATGAGCAGTTCTTC
>-|TRBV10-3|many|TRBJ2-5
CAISVLGFQETQYF
TGTGCCATCAGTGTTTTGGGCTTTCAAGAGACCCAGTACTTC
>-|TRBV6-5|-|TRBJ1-5
CASGLRGGQPQHF
TGTGCCAGTGGACTCAGGGGAGGCCAGCCCCAGCATTTT
>-|TRBV7-6|-|TRBJ2-7
CASSAQDFYEQYF
TGTGCCAGCAGCGCCCAGGATTTCTACGAGCAGTACTTC
>TRBD1|TRBV10-3|many|TRBJ1-4
CAIRGDRDNEKLFF
TGTGCCATCAGGGGGGACAGGGATAATGAAAAACTGTTTTTT
>TRBD2|TRBV6-1|few|TRBJ2-1
CASSASGAYNEQFF
TGTGCCAGCAGTGCTAGCGGGGCCTACAATGAGCAGTTCTTC
>TRBD2|TRBV7-9|many|TRBJ2-1
CASSVGLASYNEQFF
TGTGCCAGCAGCGTCGGACTAGCTAGCTACAATGAGCAGTTCTTC
>-|TRBV7-2|many|TRBJ2-7
CASSPKGAAGYSYEQYF
TGTGCCAGCAGCCCGAAAGGGGCAGCGGGTTACTCCTACGAGCAGTACTTC
>TRBD1|TRBV18|-|TRBJ2-2
CASSPRQGFANTGELFF
TGTGCCAGCTCACCGCGACAGGGTTTCGCGAACACCGGGGAGCTGTTTTTT
>-|TRBV18|-|TRBJ2-3
CASSPHGDRQYF
TGTGCCAGCTCGCCACATGGCGATAGGCAGTATTTT
>-|TRBV7-9|many|TRBJ2-1
CASSSFETSEQFF
TGTGCCAGCAGCTCATTCGAAACCAGTGAGCAGTTCTTC
>-|TRBV20-1|medium-sized|TRBJ1-1
CSAPRGGETEAFF
TGCAGTGCCCCAAGGGGGGGCGAAACTGAAGCTTTCTTT
>-|TRBV19|few|TRBJ1-2
CASTPDSYGYTF
TGTGCCAGTACCCCGGACAGCTATGGCTACACCTTC
>-|TRBV28|many|TRBJ2-2
CASSSPGVATGELFF
TGTGCCAGCAGTTCCCCCGGGGTGGCCACCGGGGAGCTGTTTTTT
>TRBD1|TRBV10-2|-|TRBJ2-1
CASSERGLYNEQFF
TGCGCCAGCAGTGAAAGGGGGCTTTACAATGAGCAGTTCTTC